These 24 T cell receptor beta chains were sequenced from one sample in a study of blood T cell repertoires in COVID-19. Method: immunoSEQ multiplex PCR; TCRdb's copy keeps in-frame clones and lacks some. The table lists around 300,000 clones, about 89% of them singletons. Sequenced: peripheral blood. The receptors stem from a man aged 45 to 65 with acute or convalescent COVID-19.

Only one count was recorded for this clone. The V gene is TRBV19, the J gene TRBJ1-5; TRBD1 matches 8 bases. The trim removed 7 bases at V and 1 base at J, leaving 15 bases unmatched. The CDR3 is 18 amino acids. Germline CDR1 reads LNHDA; CDR2 reads SQIVND (reference sequence). The CDR3 is CASTSGQGRWGSNQPQHF. The DNA for the CDR3 is TGTGCCAGTACCTCAGGACAGGGAAGGTGGGGAAGCAATCAGCCCCAGCATTTT.

The V gene is TRBV6-5, the J gene TRBJ1-5, with 7 bases matching TRBD1. This CDR3 has 16 amino acids. Germline V gene sequence: CDR1 MNHEY, CDR2 SVGAGI. V gave up 4 bases and J gave up 3 bases; unmatched junction bases: 9. DNA of the CDR3: TGTGCCAGCAGTTCTCTCCGGACAGGAGACAATCAGCCCCAGCATTTT. Amino acids: CASSSLRTGDNQPQHF.

The chain uses TRBV6-2 or TRBV6-3 and TRBJ2-3; 9 bases are shared with TRBD2. V dropped 2 bases and J dropped 6; count of bases not matched to a gene: 6. The CDR3 runs to 15 residues. Germline loops: CDR1 MNHEY, CDR2 SVGEGT. The CDR3 spells CASSYRLAGTDTQYF. For the CDR3, the DNA is TGTGCCAGCAGTTACAGGCTAGCGGGGACGGATACGCAGTATTTT.

This rearrangement joins TRBV19 to TRBJ1-5; D is possibly TRBD1 (5 bases). The CDR3 contains 15 residues. Germline CDR1 LNHDA, CDR2 SQIVND (reference sequence). V was clipped by 0 bases and J by 11 bases, with 17 bases between them. In nucleotides, the CDR3 is TGTGCCAGTAGTATAGAGGGGACTGGCCTGGGAGCCCAGCATTTT. Translating it yields CASSIEGTGLGAQHF.

This clone was detected once. In the same sample, other DNA sequences code for this CDR3. The CDR3 here is CASSPGGPEAFF. The DNA of the CDR3 is TGTGCCAGCTCACCGGGGGGACCTGAAGCTTTCTTT. This chain links TRBV18 with TRBJ1-1, with D possibly matching TRBD1 (5 bases). V was clipped by 3 bases and J by 6 bases, with 8 bases between them. This CDR3 has 12 residues. CDR1 and CDR2 (germline): KGHSH, LQKENI.

This clone was observed once. The CDR3 sequence: CAARTGSNQPQHF. The CDR3 DNA reads TGTGCCGCCCGGACAGGGAGCAATCAGCCCCAGCATTTT. This chain joins TRBV30 and TRBJ1-5, with 8 bases that match TRBD1. The CDR3 extends over 13 amino acids. Trimming removed 8 bases from V and 1 base from J; junction bases left unmatched: 4. The germline V gene encodes CDR1 GTSNPN and CDR2 SVGIG (reference sequence). The whole variable domain, remainder taken from reference TRBV30 and TRBJ1-5, is SQTIHQWPATLVQPVGSPLSLECTVEGTSNPNLYWYRQAAGRGLQLLFYSVGIGQISSEVPQNLSASRPQDRQFILSSKKLLLSDSGFYLCAARTGSNQPQHFGDGTRLSIL.

The chain employs TRBV19 and TRBJ2-5, with a possible D match to TRBD1 (6 bases). CDR1 and CDR2 (germline): LNHDA, SQIVND (reference sequence). The CDR3 runs 14 residues. V lost 6 bases and J 4 bases, leaving 15 bases between the germline ends. The DNA for the CDR3 is TGTGCCAGTAGGCCCGTTGGGGGCGGAGAGACCCAGTACTTC. Its protein is CASRPVGGGETQYF.

V gene TRBV14 combines with J gene TRBJ1-2; no clear D. This CDR3 contains 13 residues. CDR1 SGHDN and CDR2 FVKESK come from the germline V gene. V lost 1 base, J lost 3 bases, and 6 bases lay in between. The CDR3 DNA reads as TGTGCCAGCAGCCAAGTGCAGTACTATGGCTACACCTTC. Protein product: CASSQVQYYGYTF.

The chain has TRBV7-9 and TRBJ1-4, with D maybe TRBD1 (5 bases). CDR3 length: 14 amino acids. Germline V gene sequence: CDR1 SEHNR, CDR2 FQNEAQ (reference sequence). The V and J ends lost 1 base and 8 bases respectively, with 11 bases between them. CDR3 in amino acids: CASSLGRVGEKLFF. CDR3 DNA: TGTGCCAGCAGCTTAGGCAGGGTGGGAGAAAAACTGTTTTTT.

The chain links TRBV11-2 to TRBJ2-5; D may be TRBD2 (6 bases). The CDR3 covers 15 residues. The V gene's germline CDR1 is SGHAT and CDR2 FQNNGV. Trimming left V 3 bases short and J 5 bases short, with 16 bases between. CDR3 region: CASSFGRAISETQYF. CDR3 DNA sequence: TGTGCCAGCAGCTTCGGGAGAGCGATCTCGGAGACCCAGTACTTC.

The chain uses TRBV4-1 and TRBJ1-3; 7 bases line up with TRBD1. Germline CDR1 is MGHRA and CDR2 is YSYEKL. There are 14 residues in the CDR3. The V gene end was trimmed by 1 base and the J gene end by 9 bases; junction bases not matched to a gene: 6. The DNA of the CDR3 is TGCGCCAGCAGCCAAGGCAGGGGGGCAAGCACCATATATTTT. Its protein product is CASSQGRGASTIYF.

This clone has only one observation. The genes are TRBV11-2 and TRBJ2-7, with D perhaps TRBD1 (6 bases). Trimming stripped 3 bases from V and 3 bases from J, with 18 bases between. The CDR3 spans 16 residues. Germline V gene lookup returns CDR1 SGHAT and CDR2 FQNNGV. The CDR3 loop reads CASSLFPKGGVYEQYF. Written as DNA, the CDR3 is TGTGCCAGCAGCTTGTTCCCAAAAGGGGGAGTCTACGAGCAGTACTTC.

This chain uses TRBV7-6 with TRBJ1-3, with 8 bases lining up with TRBD1. Trimming cost V 5 bases and J 0 bases; bases outside gene matches: 3. CDR1 and CDR2 (germline): SGHVS, FNYEAQ. The CDR3 has 15 amino acids. The CDR3 loop is CASSPGTGSGNTIYF. CDR3 coding DNA: TGTGCCAGCAGCCCCGGGACAGGCTCTGGAAACACCATATATTTT.

The V and J genes are TRBV7-3 and TRBJ2-1; D perhaps matches TRBD2 (6 bases). The CDR3 consists of 16 residues. Germline CDR1 SGHTA, CDR2 FQGTGA. The V end lost 0 bases, the J end lost 4 bases, and 13 bases lay between the germline ends. Here the CDR3 DNA reads TGTGCCAGCAGCTTAACGGGGGGAGTCGGGTACAATGAGCAGTTCTTC. Translated, it gives CASSLTGGVGYNEQFF. The entire variable domain, with the rest obtained from reference TRBV7-3 and TRBJ2-1, is as follows: GAGVSQTPSNKVTEKGKYVELRCDPISGHTALYWYRQSLGQGPEFLIYFQGTGAADDSGLPNDRFFAVRPEGSVSTLKIQRTERGDSAVYLCASSLTGGVGYNEQFFGPGTRLTVL.

The count of this clone is one. The chain uses TRBV11-3 and TRBJ1-1, with no clear D. The CDR3 totals 16 residues. Trimming left V 5 bases short and J 2 bases short, with 18 bases between. In germline, CDR1 is SGHNT, CDR2 YENEEA. Here the CDR3 DNA reads TGTGCCAGCAGCCCCGGCAGGCCTGGGTTCAACACTGAAGCTTTCTTT. Protein product: CASSPGRPGFNTEAFF.

To note about this clone: The same CDR3 arises from other DNA sequences in this sample as well. This chain uses TRBV6-2 or TRBV6-3 with TRBJ2-7; possible D gene TRBD1, 6 bases. CDR3 length: 15 residues. Between the trimmed V and J ends, which lost 0 bases and 1 base, there was a span of 10 bases. CDR1 MNHEY and CDR2 SVGEGT come from the germline V gene. The CDR3 DNA reads as TGTGCCAGCAGTTACTCTAGCACAGGGTCCTACGAGCAGTACTTC. Amino acids: CASSYSSTGSYEQYF.

This clone came up once. The rearrangement uses TRBV7-9 and TRBJ2-1, with 10 bases that match TRBD2. J gave up 3 bases and V 5 bases, and 16 bases lay outside the gene matches. CDR3 length: 19 residues. CDR1 SEHNR and CDR2 FQNEAQ come from the germline V gene (reference sequence). The CDR3, as DNA: TGTGCCAGCAGCGATAAAGCGGGGGGGCCCTCTAGGAGCTACAATGAGCAGTTCTTC. Translation: CASSDKAGGPSRSYNEQFF.

The CDR3 spells CASSFRPGDLRSYTF. The CDR3 DNA reads TGTGCCAGCAGTTTTAGGCCAGGGGATCTAAGAAGCTACACCTTC. The chain couples TRBV27 to TRBJ1-2; a possible D gene is TRBD1 (6 bases). The CDR3 extends over 15 amino acids. From germline, CDR1 is MNHEY and CDR2 SMNVEV (reference sequence). V was cut by 3 bases and J by 9 bases, with 20 bases left in between.

The gene calls are TRBV29-1 and TRBJ1-1, with TRBD1 matching 7 bases. CDR1 is SQVTM, CDR2 ANQGSEA, per germline. CDR3 length: 13 residues. Losses at the gene ends were 6 bases for V and 6 bases for J; bases not matched to a gene: 10. The CDR3 is CSVGQASRPEAFF. CDR3 in DNA: TGCAGCGTAGGACAGGCTAGCCGTCCTGAAGCTTTCTTT. Variable domain in full (rest from reference TRBV29-1 and TRBJ1-1): SAVISQKPSRDICQRGTSLTIQCQVDSQVTMMFWYRQQPGQSLTLIATANQGSEATYESGFVIDKFPISRPNLTFSTLTVSNMSPEDSSIYLCSVGQASRPEAFFGQGTRLTVV.

V usage is TRBV19 and J usage is TRBJ2-3; TRBD1 aligns across 9 bases. Per germline, CDR1 LNHDA and CDR2 SQIVND (reference sequence). This CDR3 is 18 amino acids long. The V and J ends lost 3 bases and 2 bases, in that order; junction bases with no gene match: 12. In DNA form, the CDR3 reads TGTGCCAGTAGTATTACAGGGGGCTCTTTAATATCCACAGATACGCAGTATTTT. Protein sequence: CASSITGGSLISTDTQYF.

The chain's CDR3 is CASSQDRDRVSDTQYF. CDR3 sequence (DNA): TGTGCCAGCAGCCAGGACCGGGACAGGGTTTCAGATACGCAGTATTTT. The chain has TRBV4-2 and TRBJ2-3, with TRBD1 matching over 9 bases. J was trimmed by 4 bases and V by 3 bases; bases with no gene match: 8. Germline V lookup: CDR1 LGHNA, CDR2 YNFKEQ. The CDR3 is 16 amino acids.

CDR3 sequence reads: CASGFRTGIRNEQFF. Here the CDR3 DNA reads TGTGCTAGTGGTTTCCGGACAGGGATCCGCAATGAGCAGTTCTTC. The genes are TRBV12-5 and TRBJ2-1, with 8 bases aligning to TRBD1. V shed 3 bases, J shed 6 bases, and the junction held 7 bases outside the gene matches. The CDR3 has 15 residues. Germline V gene data show CDR1 as LGHNT and CDR2 as FRNRAP.

This chain joins TRBV29-1 and TRBJ2-2; no definite D call. Deletions cut 2 bases from V and 6 bases from J, with 10 bases between. The CDR3 totals 13 residues. Per the germline V gene, CDR1 is SQVTM and CDR2 is ANQGSEA. The CDR3 loop is CSVEILVAGELFF. CDR3 DNA sequence: TGCAGCGTTGAAATACTTGTAGCCGGGGAGCTGTTTTTT.

This rearrangement joins TRBV29-1 to TRBJ2-6, with D possibly being TRBD2 (6 bases). CDR1 and CDR2 from the germline V gene are SQVTM and ANQGSEA. This CDR3 is built from 16 residues. Trimming pared 6 bases from V and 0 bases from J, leaving 15 bases between. CDR3 DNA sequence: TGCAGCGTCCGTCAAGCGGGCTCCTCTGGGGCCAACGTCCTGACTTTC. It specifies CSVRQAGSSGANVLTF.